These 23 T cell receptor beta chains were all obtained from the same sample, sequenced in a study of blood T cell repertoires in COVID-19 (dated by TCRdb to 2018 to 2021). Library preparation employed the immunoSEQ multiplex PCR assay. TCRdb retrieved this table from immuneACCESS and kept in-frame rearrangements only. Not all clones are present; in checked studies, unresolved V genes account for under half, and no reason is known for the remainder. Across this sample there are about 78,000 clones, with about 90% seen only once. Around 1% of the sample lies in the top ten. The sample taken for sequencing was peripheral blood. These receptors were taken from a woman between 45 and 65 years old in a cohort sampled during active COVID-19.

This clone occurred once. The V gene is TRBV27, the J gene TRBJ1-2; TRBD1 agrees at 7 bases. J was trimmed by 2 bases and V by 4 bases; bases with no gene match: 7. CDR3 size: 15 residues. CDR1 is MNHEY and CDR2 is SMNVEV in the germline V gene (reference sequence). The DNA of the CDR3 is TGTGCCAGCAGTTCACCCGGGACAGCCAACTATGGCTACACCTTC. This translates into CASSSPGTANYGYTF.

This chain connects TRBV3-1 (or the pseudogene TRBV3-2) to TRBJ2-5, with TRBD1 matching 8 bases. This CDR3 region has 13 residues. Per the germline V gene, CDR1 is LGHDT and CDR2 is YNNKEL (reference sequence). With 8 bases clipped from V and 4 bases from J, the junction kept 6 bases outside the gene matches. The CDR3 region has the DNA TGTGCCAGCGTCAGGACAGGGAGAGAGACCCAGTACTTC. It codes for CASVRTGRETQYF.

The gene calls are TRBV19 and TRBJ1-3; the D is unclear. The ends were cut back, 8 bases at V and 7 bases at J, with 12 bases in the middle. Germline V gene lookup returns CDR1 LNHDA and CDR2 SQIVND (reference sequence). The CDR3 extends over 12 amino acids. As DNA, the CDR3 is TGTGCCAGTGGAACCGGAGAGAACACCATATATTTT. The encoded protein is CASGTGENTIYF.

This clone was detected once. The V and J genes are TRBV11-2 and TRBJ2-3; 11 bases match TRBD1. The CDR3 length is 16 residues. V trimming: 5 bases; J trimming: 5 bases; junction bases outside the gene matches: 9. Germline V gene sequence: CDR1 SGHAT, CDR2 FQNNGV. The CDR3, as DNA: TGTGCCAGCAGCCAAGACCCGGACAGGGGGCAAGATACGCAGTATTTT. It specifies CASSQDPDRGQDTQYF. Together with reference TRBV11-2 and TRBJ2-3, the CDR3 gives the full variable domain: EAGVAQSPRYKIIEKRQSVAFWCNPISGHATLYWYQQILGQGPKLLIQFQNNGVVDDSQLPKDRFSAERLKGVDSTLKIQPAKLEDSAVYLCASSQDPDRGQDTQYFGPGTRLTVL.

The chain is built from TRBV5-4 and TRBJ1-2; 7 bases match TRBD1. This CDR3 has 15 residues. V lost 3 bases to trimming and J lost 3 bases; unmatched junction nucleotides: 8. Germline CDR1 is SGHNT and CDR2 is YYREEE (reference sequence). The CDR3 nucleotides are TGTGCCAGCAGCTCCCCTTCCGACAGGGACTATGGCTACACCTTC. Translated: CASSSPSDRDYGYTF.

The rearrangement joins TRBV30 to TRBJ2-3, with 10 bases fitting TRBD2. The germline V gene encodes CDR1 GTSNPN and CDR2 SVGIG (reference sequence). CDR3 size: 14 residues. The CDR3 DNA reads TGTGCTTCAGCGGGAGGGCCTGGCACAGATACGCAGTATTTT. Translating it yields CASAGGPGTDTQYF.

In DNA form, the CDR3 reads TGTGCCAGCAGTCCCCTACCTGGGACTAGCGGGAGGGAGACCCAGTACTTC. It yields the protein CASSPLPGTSGRETQYF. The V and J genes are TRBV27 and TRBJ2-5; 15 nucleotides line up with TRBD2. Per germline, CDR1 MNHEY and CDR2 SMNVEV (reference sequence). V shed 5 bases and J 5 bases; nucleotides not matched to a gene: 9. CDR3 size: 17 residues.

The chain is built from TRBV7-9 and TRBJ2-1, with 10 nucleotides matching TRBD2. V shed 6 bases, J shed 8 bases, and the junction held 4 bases outside the gene matches. The germline CDR1 and CDR2 sequences are SEHNR and FQNEAQ (reference sequence). CDR3 size: 13 residues. Here the CDR3 reads CASRSSGSDEQFF. CDR3 DNA sequence: TGTGCCAGCAGGTCTAGCGGGAGCGATGAGCAGTTCTTC.

CDR3 in amino acids: CAIGTDAYEQYF. The CDR3 region has the DNA TGTGCCATCGGCACAGACGCCTACGAGCAGTACTTC. This sequence joins TRBV10-3 and TRBJ2-7; D remains unclear. Deletions cut 8 bases from V and 2 bases from J, with 10 bases between. From germline, CDR1 is ENHRY and CDR2 SYGVKD. The CDR3 spans 12 residues.

The chain carries TRBV19 and TRBJ2-1; 9 nucleotides match TRBD2. Looked up from germline, CDR1 is LNHDA and CDR2 is SQIVND (reference sequence). V gave up 5 bases and J gave up 0 bases; unmatched junction bases: 5. This CDR3 region has 16 residues. The CDR3 protein is CASSLSGRTSYNEQFF. The CDR3 DNA follows: TGTGCCAGTAGTTTAAGCGGGAGGACCTCCTACAATGAGCAGTTCTTC.

This chain links TRBV12-3 or TRBV12-4 with TRBJ2-3; D is uncertain. With 8 bases removed from V and 5 bases from J, the gap between germline ends came to 11 bases. This CDR3 spans 12 amino acids. As DNA, the CDR3 is TGTGCCAGCGCTTCGAGAGGAGATACGCAGTATTTT. This codes for CASASRGDTQYF.

The J gene is TRBJ1-1, the V gene TRBV11-1, with D possibly being TRBD1 (6 bases). CDR1 SGHAT and CDR2 FQDESV come from the germline V gene (reference sequence). The CDR3 has 14 residues. Trimming took 1 base from V and 7 from J, leaving 13 bases between them. Here the CDR3 reads CASSLDRESGEAFF. The CDR3 DNA follows: TGTGCCAGCAGCTTAGACAGGGAGTCAGGTGAAGCTTTCTTT.

The chain links TRBV18 to TRBJ2-7; 10 nucleotides agree with TRBD2. This CDR3 comprises 18 residues. J was trimmed by 0 bases and V by 1 base; bases with no gene match: 9. CDR1 is KGHSH, CDR2 LQKENI, per germline. In DNA form, the CDR3 reads TGTGCCAGCTCACCACTAGGAGGGGGGACTAGCGACTCCTACGAGCAGTACTTC. This translates into CASSPLGGGTSDSYEQYF.

The CDR3: CASSPAGTSPHEQYF. The CDR3 DNA is TGTGCCAGCTCACCTGCTGGGACAAGTCCCCACGAGCAGTACTTC. This rearrangement joins TRBV18 to TRBJ2-7, with a weak D call TRBD1 (6 bases). Germline lookup yields CDR1 KGHSH and CDR2 LQKENI. V was pared by 3 bases and J by 5 bases, with 17 bases between. The CDR3 spans 15 residues.

J is TRBJ2-7 and V is TRBV5-8, with D tentatively TRBD2 (5 bases). Germline CDR1 is SGHTS and CDR2 is YDEGEE. This CDR3 contains 14 residues. Trimming took 1 base from V and 6 from J, leaving 14 bases between them. CDR3 amino acids: CASSLSASIGEQYF. CDR3 nucleotides: TGTGCCAGCAGCTTGTCCGCTAGCATCGGCGAGCAGTACTTC.

This chain uses TRBV5-6 with TRBJ2-7, with TRBD2 matching 8 bases. This CDR3 is 17 amino acids long. Trimming took 4 bases from V and 3 from J; bases not matched to a gene: 15. CDR1 and CDR2 from the germline V gene are SGHDT and YYEEEE. The CDR3 region is CASSIDVGGASVYEQYF. The DNA of the CDR3 is TGTGCCAGCAGCATCGATGTCGGGGGGGCGTCAGTCTACGAGCAGTACTTC.

The chain recombines TRBV5-1 with TRBJ1-1; the match to TRBD1 covers 9 bases. This CDR3 contains 15 residues. The V gene end was trimmed by 3 bases and the J gene end by 5 bases; junction bases not matched to a gene: 8. Germline V gives CDR1 SGHRS, CDR2 YFSETQ. The CDR3 bases are TGCGCCAGCAGCTGGGGACAGGGAAGCTGGACTGAAGCTTTCTTT. This codes for CASSWGQGSWTEAFF.

This chain links TRBV6-5 with TRBJ2-3; 10 nucleotides match TRBD1. This CDR3 has 15 residues. Trimming removed 6 bases from V and 1 base from J; junction bases left unmatched: 4. Looked up from germline, CDR1 is MNHEY and CDR2 is SVGAGI. CDR3 in amino acids: CASRKDRGRTDTQYF. Written as DNA, the CDR3 is TGTGCCAGCAGGAAAGACAGGGGGCGCACAGATACGCAGTATTTT.

This chain joins TRBV6-4 and TRBJ2-2, with a possible D match to TRBD1 (5 bases). The CDR3 totals 14 residues. V was trimmed by 8 bases and J by 1 base, leaving 11 bases between them. CDR1 and CDR2 from the germline V gene are MRHNA and SNTAGT. The CDR3 is CASREQGNTGELFF. The DNA of the CDR3 is TGTGCCAGCCGAGAGCAGGGGAACACCGGGGAGCTGTTTTTT.

The chain recombines TRBV5-1 with TRBJ2-6; no clear D gene. CDR3 length: 14 amino acids. V lost 1 base and J 2 bases, leaving 4 bases between the germline ends. CDR1 is SGHRS and CDR2 is YFSETQ in the germline V gene. Here the CDR3 reads CASSLNTGANVLTF. The CDR3 region has the DNA TGCGCCAGCAGCTTGAACACTGGGGCCAACGTCCTGACTTTC. The variable domain in full, completed from reference TRBV5-1 and TRBJ2-6, reads KAGVTQTPRYLIKTRGQQVTLSCSPISGHRSVSWYQQTPGQGLQFLFEYFSETQRNKGNFPGRFSGRQFSNSRSEMNVSTLELGDSALYLCASSLNTGANVLTFGAGSRLTVL.

This rearrangement joins TRBV18 to TRBJ1-2; 8 positions match TRBD1. V gave up 3 bases and J gave up 4 bases; unmatched junction bases: 10. Germline-derived CDR1 and CDR2 are KGHSH and LQKENI. The CDR3 is made up of 16 amino acids. The chain's CDR3 is CASSPNRGTQGYGYTF. CDR3 DNA: TGTGCCAGCTCACCGAACAGGGGGACTCAGGGCTATGGCTACACCTTC.

The rearrangement links TRBV4-1 to TRBJ1-1; the D gene is possibly TRBD1 (5 bases). This CDR3 comprises 13 residues. Trimming cost V 0 bases and J 5 bases, with 7 bases left between them. The V gene's germline CDR1 is MGHRA and CDR2 YSYEKL. The CDR3 coding sequence is TGCGCCAGCAGCCAAGAAGGGGTGACTGAAGCTTTCTTT. Translating gives CASSQEGVTEAFF.

The chain joins TRBV12-2 to TRBJ2-2; the table's D call TRBD2 went unverified against the DNA. TRBV12-2 is listed as a pseudogene. The CDR3 has 16 amino acids. The CDR3 sequence: CASRRGLAGATGELFF. The CDR3 DNA reads TGTGCAAGTCGCCGGGGACTAGCGGGAGCCACCGGGGAGCTGTTTTTT.